In its sample, the clone carrying this T cell receptor (beta chain) was seen a few times. Its cognate antigen is unknown. This sample stems from a study of T cell repertoires in ileal Crohn's disease. General observations from the study: Mucosal expansions were suggested to be mainly CD8 T cells.

This table comes from immunoSEQ multiplex PCR, and its TCRdb copy is limited to in-frame clones, with some not included. The sample yields approximately 13,000 clones, approximately 70% seen once. The CDR3 consists of 14 residues. Trimming took 5 bases from V and 2 from J, leaving 11 bases between them. The germline CDR1 and CDR2 sequences are MNHEY and SMNVEV (reference sequence). The genes are TRBV27 and TRBJ2-3, with D uncertain. Sequencing was performed on ileal tissue. This receptor was identified in an adult with Crohn's disease. CDR3 protein: CASSDKDNTDTQYF. DNA for the CDR3: TGTGCCAGCAGTGACAAAGACAACACAGATACGCAGTATTTT.